Shown below are 24 T cell receptor beta chains from a single sample sequenced in a study of shared clonotypes between healthy human individuals. Assay used: immunoSEQ multiplex PCR; TCRdb lists only in-frame clones, some missing. Of about 580,000 clones in the sample, 95% to 98% are singletons; the top ten hold 0.25% to 0.35%. CD8 cells classed as naive were CD45RO-negative and positively selected for CCR7, excluding terminally differentiated effector memory CD45RA+ cells. Sequenced material: naive CD8+ T cells sorted from blood. These receptors were obtained from a man under 40 in good health.

The rearrangement links TRBV28 to TRBJ1-5, with 7 bases identical to TRBD1. This CDR3 spans 15 amino acids. The ends lost 7 bases at V and 6 bases at J; junction bases unmatched: 12. From germline, CDR1 is MDHEN and CDR2 SYDVKM. The DNA for the CDR3 is TGTGCCAGCACCGTGGAGGGGGCGTTGGGTCAGCCCCAGCATTTT. As protein: CASTVEGALGQPQHF.

This chain connects TRBV11-2 to TRBJ1-2; no firm D call. V lost 0 bases, J lost 4 bases, and 12 bases lay in between. The germline V gene has CDR1 SGHAT and CDR2 FQNNGV. CDR3 length: 15 amino acids. CDR3 region: CASSLDPGLTYGYTF. The CDR3 DNA sequence: TGTGCCAGCAGCTTAGACCCAGGATTGACCTATGGCTACACCTTC.

The rearrangement links TRBV29-1 to TRBJ1-2; tentatively, D is TRBD1 (5 bases). V lost 3 bases and J lost 3, with 8 bases in between. Germline V gives CDR1 SQVTM, CDR2 ANQGSEA. The CDR3 sequence is 12 residues long. The CDR3 region is CSVDREHYGYTF. The CDR3 coding sequence is TGCAGCGTTGACAGGGAACACTATGGCTACACCTTC.

The rearrangement uses TRBV9 and TRBJ1-4; D is uncertain. CDR3 length: 17 amino acids. Germline CDR1 reads SGDLS; CDR2 reads YYNGEE. Deletions cut 0 bases from V and 5 bases from J, with 17 bases between. The CDR3: CASSVAGRVRRNEKLFF. The CDR3 DNA reads as TGTGCCAGCAGCGTAGCCGGTAGGGTTAGACGGAATGAAAAACTGTTTTTT.

V and J are TRBV4-1 and TRBJ2-7; unclear D gene. Germline V lookup: CDR1 MGHRA, CDR2 YSYEKL. The CDR3 contains 13 residues. Deletions cut 1 base from V and 6 bases from J, with 10 bases between. The CDR3 DNA sequence: TGCGCCAGCAGCCAAGTACAGCTCTCCGAGCAGTACTTC. Amino acid sequence: CASSQVQLSEQYF.

The chain uses TRBV4-2 and TRBJ2-5; 15 bases line up with TRBD2. The junction had 11 bases not matched to a gene; V was cut back by 4 bases and J by 5 bases. This CDR3 has 18 amino acids. The germline CDR1 and CDR2 sequences are LGHNA and YNFKEQ. This CDR3 is CASSPGTSGRPARETQYF. In nucleotides, the CDR3 is TGTGCCAGCAGCCCAGGGACTAGCGGGAGGCCGGCGCGGGAGACCCAGTACTTC.

V gene TRBV7-9 combines with J gene TRBJ2-4; unclear D gene. CDR3 length: 14 residues. Trimming cost V 5 bases and J 1 base, with 9 bases left between them. Looked up from germline, CDR1 is SEHNR and CDR2 is FQNEAQ (reference sequence). CDR3 residues: CASSDFGAKNIQYF. The CDR3 nucleotides are TGTGCCAGCAGCGATTTTGGGGCCAAAAACATTCAGTACTTC.

In regard to this clone: Other DNA variants within this sample encode the same CDR3. V is TRBV27 and J is TRBJ2-1, with 9 bases lining up with TRBD1. With 5 bases clipped from V and 8 bases from J, the junction kept 4 bases outside the gene matches. Germline values: CDR1 MNHEY, CDR2 SMNVEV (reference sequence). This CDR3 has 13 amino acids. CDR3 in amino acids: CASSPWDRDEQFF. The CDR3 bases are TGTGCCAGCAGTCCGTGGGACAGGGATGAGCAGTTCTTC.

This rearrangement joins TRBV15 to TRBJ2-4, with D possibly matching TRBD2 (5 bases). V lost 8 bases to trimming and J lost 3 bases, with 11 bases between them. Germline V CDR1 and CDR2: LNHNV, YYDKDF (reference sequence). The CDR3 runs 13 residues. The CDR3 DNA reads TGTGCCACCCGGGATGATGGCAAAAACATTCAGTACTTC. Translating it yields CATRDDGKNIQYF. Combining the CDR3 with reference TRBV15 and TRBJ2-4 gives the whole variable domain DAMVIQNPRYQVTQFGKPVTLSCSQTLNHNVMYWYQQKSSQAPKLLFHYYDKDFNNEADTPDNFQSRRPNTSFCFLDIRSPGLGDTAMYLCATRDDGKNIQYFGAGTRLSVL.

In its sample, this clone was seen once. This chain joins TRBV4-1 and TRBJ1-5; D uncertain. The CDR3 length is 15 residues. CDR1 and CDR2 from the germline V gene are MGHRA and YSYEKL. Trimming stripped 1 base from V and 3 bases from J, with 10 bases between. The CDR3 nucleotides are TGCGCCAGCAGCCAAGTATTGCAGTCCAATCAGCCCCAGCATTTT. Amino acid sequence: CASSQVLQSNQPQHF.

The chain employs TRBV7-8 and TRBJ2-5; unclear D gene. Germline CDR1 reads SGHVS; CDR2 reads FQNEAQ. V lost 2 bases, J lost 3 bases, and 16 bases lay in between. There are 16 residues in the CDR3. The CDR3 coding sequence is TGTGCCAGCAGCTTATTGCCAAAACTCCCTAAAGAGACCCAGTACTTC. Amino acids: CASSLLPKLPKETQYF.

This chain connects TRBV7-9 to TRBJ2-2; 7 positions match TRBD2. Per germline, CDR1 SEHNR and CDR2 FQNEAQ (reference sequence). This CDR3 spans 16 amino acids. Trimming removed 8 bases from V and 4 bases from J; junction bases left unmatched: 13. The CDR3 loop reads CASGTGTRGGTGELFF. Written as DNA, the CDR3 is TGTGCCAGCGGGACGGGGACTCGCGGGGGCACCGGGGAGCTGTTTTTT.

The rearrangement uses TRBV5-6 and TRBJ2-7; D is uncertain. Germline V lookup: CDR1 SGHDT, CDR2 YYEEEE. This CDR3 spans 14 amino acids. V was trimmed by 2 bases and J by 0 bases, leaving 9 bases between them. The CDR3: CASSFGRISYEQYF. The DNA for the CDR3 is TGTGCCAGCAGCTTTGGACGCATCTCCTACGAGCAGTACTTC.

The J gene is TRBJ1-5, the V gene TRBV27; 9 nucleotides agree with TRBD1. CDR3 size: 15 residues. The germline V gene has CDR1 MNHEY and CDR2 SMNVEV (reference sequence). J lost 7 bases, V lost 6 bases, and 10 bases had no gene match. The CDR3 DNA reads TGTGCCAGCAGGGAGGCCGGGACAGGGATCCAGCCCCAGCATTTT. Its protein is CASREAGTGIQPQHF.

V gene TRBV5-5 combines with J gene TRBJ2-3; D perhaps matches TRBD1 (5 bases). The CDR3 is 14 residues long. Germline CDR1 reads SGHKS; CDR2 reads YYEKEE (reference sequence). Trimming pared 2 bases from V and 4 bases from J, leaving 11 bases between. The CDR3 bases are TGTGCCAGCAGCTTCAGGGAATACGCAGATACGCAGTATTTT. This encodes CASSFREYADTQYF. Complete variable domain (other parts from reference TRBV5-5 and TRBJ2-3): DAGVTQSPTHLIKTRGQQVTLRCSPISGHKSVSWYQQVLGQGPQFIFQYYEKEERGRGNFPDRFSARQFPNYSSELNVNALLLGDSALYLCASSFREYADTQYFGPGTRLTVL.

V usage is TRBV7-2 and J usage is TRBJ2-3; D gene ambiguous. This CDR3 region has 14 residues. Per germline, CDR1 SGHTA and CDR2 FQGNSA. Between the trimmed V and J ends, which lost 3 bases and 2 bases, there was a span of 9 bases. The CDR3 sequence is CASSFFPSTDTQYF. CDR3 coding DNA: TGTGCCAGCAGCTTTTTCCCCTCCACAGATACGCAGTATTTT.

The rearrangement joins TRBV2 to TRBJ2-1; perhaps TRBD2 as D (6 bases). The ends were cut back, 4 bases at V and 8 bases at J, with 21 bases in the middle. Germline V gene sequence: CDR1 SNHLY, CDR2 FYNNEI. This CDR3 region has 16 residues. CDR3 amino acids: CASSAPGLSQRDEQFF. The CDR3 bases are TGTGCCAGCAGTGCTCCGGGACTCTCGCAACGTGATGAGCAGTTCTTC. The full variable domain, its missing parts supplied by reference TRBV2 and TRBJ2-1, is EPEVTQTPSHQVTQMGQEVILRCVPISNHLYFYWYRQILGQKVEFLVSFYNNEISEKSEIFDDQFSVERPDGSNFTLKIRSTKLEDSAMYFCASSAPGLSQRDEQFFGPGTRLTVL.

J is TRBJ2-3 and V is TRBV11-3; 10 positions agree with TRBD1. The CDR3 sequence is 18 residues long. Germline V gene sequence: CDR1 SGHNT, CDR2 YENEEA. Trimming removed 4 bases from V and 4 bases from J; junction bases left unmatched: 14. CDR3 DNA sequence: TGTGCCAGCAGCTCTTACGGTTCCGGGACAGGGGTACCAGATACGCAGTATTTT. It encodes CASSSYGSGTGVPDTQYF.

V is TRBV2 and J is TRBJ2-1, with D unresolved. V was trimmed by 2 bases and J by 4 bases, leaving 12 bases between them. Germline CDR1 is SNHLY and CDR2 is FYNNEI. This CDR3 is 15 amino acids long. CDR3 nucleotides: TGTGCCAGCAGTGAACGTTTAGGGCAGTACAATGAGCAGTTCTTC. Amino acid sequence: CASSERLGQYNEQFF.

The chain uses TRBV7-9 and TRBJ2-1; D possibly corresponds to TRBD2 (5 bases). V lost 3 bases, J lost 12 bases, and 9 bases lay in between. CDR1 and CDR2 (germline): SEHNR, FQNEAQ (reference sequence). CDR3 length: 11 amino acids. The CDR3 sequence is CASSFGGWQFF. The CDR3 bases are TGTGCCAGCAGCTTCGGCGGGTGGCAGTTCTTC.

J is TRBJ1-1 and V is TRBV27; TRBD1 agrees at 10 bases. V shed 5 bases, J shed 5 bases, and the junction held 5 bases outside the gene matches. CDR1 MNHEY and CDR2 SMNVEV come from the germline V gene (reference sequence). This CDR3 spans 14 amino acids. CDR3 in DNA: TGTGCCAGCAGTGTCGACAGGGGGCTAACTGAAGCTTTCTTT. Its protein product is CASSVDRGLTEAFF.

The V call is TRBV5-1, the J call TRBJ1-2; possible D gene TRBD1, 6 bases. The CDR3 is 18 residues long. V gave up 1 base and J gave up 0 bases, with 19 bases separating them. The V gene's germline CDR1 is SGHRS and CDR2 YFSETQ. The DNA of the CDR3 is TGCGCCAGCAGCTTGCGTGGACAGTTAACCTTAGCTAACTATGGCTACACCTTC. Its protein product is CASSLRGQLTLANYGYTF. Looking up the rest from reference TRBV5-1 and TRBJ1-2 gives the full variable domain: KAGVTQTPRYLIKTRGQQVTLSCSPISGHRSVSWYQQTPGQGLQFLFEYFSETQRNKGNFPGRFSGRQFSNSRSEMNVSTLELGDSALYLCASSLRGQLTLANYGYTFGSGTRLTVV.

On this clone itself: The identical CDR3 is also encoded by other nucleotide sequences in the sample. V is TRBV11-2 and J is TRBJ2-7; 9 bases agree with TRBD1. After removal of 4 bases from V and 5 bases from J, the junction contained 3 bases not matched to a gene. The CDR3 contains 13 residues. CDR1 and CDR2 from the germline V gene are SGHAT and FQNNGV. This CDR3 is CASSSGQGNEQYF. The CDR3 region has the DNA TGTGCCAGCAGCTCGGGACAGGGCAACGAGCAGTACTTC.

With respect to this clone: The same CDR3 also results from other DNA sequences found in this sample. V usage is TRBV28 and J usage is TRBJ2-3; D remains ambiguous. Trimming shortened V by 3 bases and J by 5 bases, and 3 bases separated the two germline ends. The CDR3 is 11 amino acids. Germline CDR1 MDHEN, CDR2 SYDVKM. The CDR3 DNA reads as TGTGCCAGCAGTTTGCTAGATACGCAGTATTTT. Translating gives CASSLLDTQYF.